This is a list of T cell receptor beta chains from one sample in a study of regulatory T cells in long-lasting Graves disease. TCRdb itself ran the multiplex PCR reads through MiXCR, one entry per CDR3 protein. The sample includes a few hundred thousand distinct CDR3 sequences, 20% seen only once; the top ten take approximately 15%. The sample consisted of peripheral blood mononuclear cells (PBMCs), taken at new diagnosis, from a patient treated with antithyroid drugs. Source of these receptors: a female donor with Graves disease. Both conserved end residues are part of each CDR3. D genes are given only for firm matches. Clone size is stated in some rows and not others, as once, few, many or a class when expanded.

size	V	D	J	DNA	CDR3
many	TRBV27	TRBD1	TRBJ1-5	TGTGCCAGCATTCCTACGGCCTCAACAGGGGGCTGGCGCAATCAGCCCCAGCATTTT	CASIPTASTGGWRNQPQHF
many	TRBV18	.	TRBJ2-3	TGTGCCAGCTCACCCTTACCCCGAGATACGCAGTATTTT	CASSPLPRDTQYF
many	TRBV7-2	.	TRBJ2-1	TGTGCCAGCAGCGTAGGAAGAGGGGACTACAATGAGCAGTTCTTC	CASSVGRGDYNEQFF
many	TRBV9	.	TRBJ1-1	TGTGCCAGCAGCGTAGTCGTGGGGAGAACTAACACTGAAGCTTTCTTT	CASSVVVGRTNTEAFF
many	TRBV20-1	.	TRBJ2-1	TGCAGTGCTAGGGGTGGGAGCTCCTACAATGAGCAGTTCTTC	CSARGGSSYNEQFF
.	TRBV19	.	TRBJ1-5	TGTGCCAGTAAACACACAGGGAATCTTCAGCCCCAGCATTTT	CASKHTGNLQPQHF
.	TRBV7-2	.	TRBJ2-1	TGTGCCAGCAGCTATGGGACTTTCTCCTACAATGAGCAGTTCTTC	CASSYGTFSYNEQFF
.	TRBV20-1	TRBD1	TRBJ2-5	TGCAGTGCCGATGGACAGGGGGCATTAGAGACCCAGTACTTC	CSADGQGALETQYF
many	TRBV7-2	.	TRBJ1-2	TGTGCCAGCAGCTTATGGCGGCAAAGGGACTATGGCTACACCTTC	CASSLWRQRDYGYTF
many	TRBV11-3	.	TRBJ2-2	TGTGCCAGCAGTTTCGCAAGGCCCTACCTCAACACCGGGGAGCTGTTTTTT	CASSFARPYLNTGELFF
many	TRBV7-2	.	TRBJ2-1	TGTGCCAGTTCACAGGGATACCCCTACAATGAGCAGTTCTTC	CASSQGYPYNEQFF
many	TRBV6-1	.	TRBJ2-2	TGTGCCAGCAGGAAACGGGGAGGGGGAAACACCGGGGAGCTGTTTTTT	CASRKRGGGNTGELFF
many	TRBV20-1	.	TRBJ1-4	TGCAGTGCTAGAGATAAGTTCGAAAAACTGTTTTTT	CSARDKFEKLFF
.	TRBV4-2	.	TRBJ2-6	TGTGCCAGCAGCCAAGAGGTGGGGTCTGGGGCCAACGTCCTGACTTTC	CASSQEVGSGANVLTF
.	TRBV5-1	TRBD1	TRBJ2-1	TGCGCCAGCAGCTGGGAACAGGGACAGGGGTCTTTATACAATGAGCAGTTCTTC	CASSWEQGQGSLYNEQFF
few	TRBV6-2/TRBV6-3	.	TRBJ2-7	TGTGCCAGCAGTTATAGGGCCCCGGTCGCCTACGAGCAGTACTTC	CASSYRAPVAYEQYF